The 3 T cell receptor beta chains below all came from one sample that was sequenced in a study of blood T cell repertoires in COVID-19. Sequencing used immunoSEQ multiplex PCR; TCRdb keeps in-frame clones, though not all of them. This table holds just under 60,000 clones, more than 65% found once. Source material: peripheral blood. Receptor source: a man older than 75 with COVID-19, enrolled during active disease.

The rearrangement joins TRBV5-1 to TRBJ2-3, with TRBD1 matching 9 bases. The CDR3 contains 19 residues. Trimming at V came to 3 bases and at J to 2 bases, leaving 16 bases not matched to a gene. CDR1 and CDR2 (germline): SGHRS, YFSETQ. CDR3 coding DNA: TGCGCCAGCAGCTGGGGTACAGGGGGCTCGGGAGAGGCCACAGATACGCAGTATTTT. As protein: CASSWGTGGSGEATDTQYF.

V gene TRBV4-1 combines with J gene TRBJ1-5; D perhaps matches TRBD1 (6 bases). Looked up from germline, CDR1 is MGHRA and CDR2 is YSYEKL. The length of the CDR3 is 17 residues. Between the trimmed V and J ends, which lost 2 bases and 0 bases, there was a span of 14 bases. CDR3 DNA sequence: TGCGCCAGCAGCCAAAATGACAGGCCCTATAGCAATCAGCCCCAGCATTTT. It codes for CASSQNDRPYSNQPQHF.

The chain carries TRBV11-2 and TRBJ2-7; D may be TRBD1 (6 bases). V was pared by 5 bases and J by 6 bases, with 14 bases between. Germline V gives CDR1 SGHAT, CDR2 FQNNGV. This CDR3 is built from 13 residues. The CDR3 DNA follows: TGTGCCAGCAGCACAGTGCGAGGGGGCGAGCAGTACGTC. Encoded protein: CASSTVRGGEQYV.